The 8 T cell receptor beta chains reported below all come from one sample, sequenced in a study of identical twins. Via MiXCR, TCRdb re-called the 5' RACE reads, giving one row per CDR3 protein. Found here are roughly 750,000 distinct CDR3 sequences, 21% of them singletons; the top ten hold approximately 4.3%. This sample also belongs to another study, concerning T cells expressing NK-cell markers.

Sequencing was performed on PBMCs. These TCRs come from a woman between 18 and 30 years old in good health.

The CDR3 region has the DNA TGTGCCAGCAGTGAAAGGGTGACTAGCAATCAGCCCCAGCATTTT. This codes for CASSERVTSNQPQHF. The J gene is TRBJ1-5, the V gene TRBV2; D call uncertain. V gave up 2 bases and J gave up 0 bases, with 8 bases separating them. The CDR3 sequence is 15 residues long. Germline loops: CDR1 SNHLY, CDR2 FYNNEI.

The chain combines TRBV20-1 with TRBJ2-1, with 8 nucleotides matching TRBD2. This CDR3 contains 19 residues. Germline CDR1 and CDR2: DFQATT and SNEGSKA (reference sequence). After removal of 2 bases from V and 0 bases from J, the junction contained 15 bases not matched to a gene. CDR3 residues: CSARLILAEIPSSYNEQFF. The CDR3, as DNA: TGCAGTGCTAGACTTATACTAGCGGAAATTCCGAGCTCCTACAATGAGCAGTTCTTC.

The chain employs TRBV12-3 or TRBV12-4 and TRBJ1-2, with D hard to call. The germline V and J ends were trimmed by 3 bases and 7 bases, with 12 bases remaining between them. The CDR3 loop spans 13 amino acids. CDR3 nucleotides: TGTGCCAGCAGTTTGGCCCCGCGGGGTGGCTACACCTTC. It is translated as CASSLAPRGGYTF.

This clonotype has only a few counts. The chain employs TRBV7-9 and TRBJ1-6; D is uncertain. The CDR3 is 13 amino acids. Between the trimmed V and J ends, which lost 8 bases and 7 bases, there was a span of 12 bases. Germline V CDR1 and CDR2: SEHNR, FQNEAQ (reference sequence). The CDR3 protein is CASGEVENSPLHF. CDR3 sequence (DNA): TGTGCCAGCGGTGAGGTCGAGAATTCACCCCTCCACTTT.

The chain recombines TRBV24-1 with TRBJ2-1; D might be TRBD2 (6 bases). The CDR3 has 15 amino acids. The V end lost 3 bases, the J end lost 3 bases, and 11 bases lay between the germline ends. Germline V CDR1 and CDR2: KGHDR, SFDVKD. The CDR3 loop is CATSDGGRGYNEQFF. The DNA for the CDR3 is TGTGCCACCAGTGATGGGGGGAGAGGCTACAATGAGCAGTTCTTC.

The chain uses TRBV3-1 and TRBJ2-3; D possibly corresponds to TRBD1 (6 bases). Trimming left V 4 bases short and J 1 base short, with 15 bases between. Germline-derived CDR1 and CDR2 are LGHDT and YNNKEL (reference sequence). The CDR3 extends over 16 amino acids. The CDR3 DNA reads TGTGCCAGCAGCCCACGACAGGAGCGAGGCACAGATACGCAGTATTTT. It is translated as CASSPRQERGTDTQYF.

The J gene is TRBJ2-3, the V gene TRBV6-1, with D unresolved. The CDR3 is 13 amino acids. Trimming removed 0 bases at V and 4 bases at J, with 5 bases between. Germline V lookup: CDR1 MNHNS, CDR2 SASEGT. CDR3: CASSEARADTQYF. The CDR3 DNA reads TGTGCCAGCAGTGAAGCTAGAGCAGATACGCAGTATTTT.

This rearrangement joins TRBV12-3 or TRBV12-4 to TRBJ2-7; 11 bases line up with TRBD1. V lost 6 bases to trimming and J lost 6 bases; unmatched junction nucleotides: 7. The CDR3 has 14 residues. In DNA, the CDR3 is TGTGCCAGCAGGAGCGGGACAGGGGGAGGCGAGCAGTACTTC. It codes for CASRSGTGGGEQYF.